What follows is one T cell receptor beta chain and its context. Its antigen remains unidentified. It may be a read error: a sequence one base away is much more abundant. It was with a sample-barcoded 5' primer and a J-beta primer mix that a second PCR of roughly 7 to 12 cycles was run. TCRdb fed the 5' RACE reads into MiXCR, producing one record per CDR3 protein. Among some 670,000 distinct CDR3 sequences listed, more than 45% were seen once. The data are from a study of blood T cells in healthy people across ages. Across the study: About one barcoded beta molecule per two T cells came from capture by template switching.

Per sample, no less than 5.5 micrograms of total RNA were extracted. Study-wide findings and caveats: Unsorted PBMCs prevented conclusive naive versus antigen-experienced comparison. Versus aged donors, long-lived donors had higher diversity and more naive CD4+ cells.

The sequencing input was blood. This receptor was taken from a woman aged 80 or older in good health.

CDR3 coding DNA: TGTGCCAGCAGTTCTACTAGCGGGAGCAGCTCCTGCAATGAGCAGTTCTTC. Protein sequence: CASSSTSGSSSCNEQFF. The chain is built from TRBV6-2 or TRBV6-3 and TRBJ2-1; TRBD2 matches at 11 bases. The CDR3 length is 17 residues. The germline V gene encodes CDR1 MNHEY and CDR2 SVGEGT.